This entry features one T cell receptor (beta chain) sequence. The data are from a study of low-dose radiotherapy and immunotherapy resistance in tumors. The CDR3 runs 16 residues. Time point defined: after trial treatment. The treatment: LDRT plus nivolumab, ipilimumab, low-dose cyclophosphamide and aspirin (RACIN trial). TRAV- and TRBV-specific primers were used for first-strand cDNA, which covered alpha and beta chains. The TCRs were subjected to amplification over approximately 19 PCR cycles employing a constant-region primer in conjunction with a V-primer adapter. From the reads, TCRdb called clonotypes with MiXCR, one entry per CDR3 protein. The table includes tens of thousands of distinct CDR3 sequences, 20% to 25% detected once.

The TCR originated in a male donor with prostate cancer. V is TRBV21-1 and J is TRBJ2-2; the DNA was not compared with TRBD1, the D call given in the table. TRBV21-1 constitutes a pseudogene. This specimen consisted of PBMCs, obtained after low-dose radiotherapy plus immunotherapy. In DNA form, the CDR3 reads TGTGCCAGCAGCTCTGTCCCGGGACCCCCTACCGGGGAGCTGTTTTTT. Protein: CASSSVPGPPTGELFF.